Below, 18 T cell receptor beta chains from the same sample are listed, as sequenced in a study of post-analysis software for immune sequencing data. Study-level points and caveats: Elevated frequency relative to controls characterized several TRBV segments in patients, TRBV5-6, TRBV5-1 and TRBV20-1 among them.

The antigens for these receptors are not known. Every TCR beta cDNA library bore unique molecular identifiers. TCRdb re-called the PCR reads with MiXCR, one entry per CDR3 protein. Of approximately 690,000 distinct CDR3 sequences listed, 59% are singletons. The sequenced sample consisted of blood. All receptors come from a girl aged 2 to 9 with multiple sclerosis.

V gene TRBV2 combines with J gene TRBJ1-1; D unclear. The ends were cut back, 8 bases at V and 1 base at J, with 14 bases in the middle. This CDR3 spans 14 amino acids. Germline CDR1 and CDR2: SNHLY and FYNNEI. The CDR3 loop is CASRKGSPNTEAFF. In DNA, the CDR3 is TGTGCCAGCCGGAAGGGCAGCCCGAACACTGAAGCTTTCTTT.

This clonotype showed up just a few times. The CDR3 bases are TGCAGTGCTTTGACAGGGGGCAGAGATACGCAGTATTTT. This gives the protein CSALTGGRDTQYF. The rearrangement uses TRBV20-1 and TRBJ2-3; 10 nucleotides match TRBD1. Germline V lookup: CDR1 DFQATT, CDR2 SNEGSKA (reference sequence). The CDR3 loop spans 13 amino acids. The V and J ends lost 5 bases and 5 bases, in that order; junction bases with no gene match: 4.

The chain links TRBV20-1 to TRBJ2-1; TRBD2 aligns across 8 bases. The J segment lost 6 bases and the V segment lost 2 bases, leaving 6 bases of the junction unmatched. Germline V gene sequence: CDR1 DFQATT, CDR2 SNEGSKA (reference sequence). The CDR3 is made up of 14 amino acids. The CDR3 sequence is CSARWLAGFNEQFF. The CDR3 DNA reads TGCAGTGCTAGATGGCTAGCGGGCTTCAATGAGCAGTTCTTC.

The V and J genes are TRBV4-1 and TRBJ2-5; D uncertain. The CDR3 loop spans 15 amino acids. Trimming stripped 0 bases from V and 5 bases from J, with 13 bases between. The germline V gene encodes CDR1 MGHRA and CDR2 YSYEKL. CDR3 nucleotides: TGCGCCAGCAGCCAAGATATTGGACGTCTGGAGACCCAGTACTTC. This translates into CASSQDIGRLETQYF.

V is TRBV5-1 and J is TRBJ1-1; D gene unclear. Germline V gene sequence: CDR1 SGHRS, CDR2 YFSETQ. Trimming left V 1 base short and J 6 bases short, with 10 bases between. CDR3 length: 13 residues. CDR3 amino acids: CASSLPGRAEAFF. In DNA form, the CDR3 reads TGCGCCAGCAGCTTGCCGGGTCGGGCTGAAGCTTTCTTT.

This clonotype was counted a single time. V gene TRBV5-1 combines with J gene TRBJ2-5; TRBD2 might be the D (5 bases). The J call is uncertain, as TRBJ2-7 better fits the DNA end. This CDR3 contains 17 residues. Germline V gene sequence: CDR1 SGHRS, CDR2 YFSETQ. The CDR3 DNA is TGCGCCAGCAGCTTTTCGGTCGGCGCTAGCTCATCCTACGAGCAGTACTTC. It yields the protein CASSFSVGASSSYEQYF.

The chain links TRBV6-6 to TRBJ2-7; D is unresolved. Germline values: CDR1 MNHNY, CDR2 SVGAGI (reference sequence). The CDR3 sequence is 16 residues long. The V and J ends lost 0 bases and 3 bases respectively, with 15 bases between them. The DNA of the CDR3 is TGTGCCAGCAGTTACTCGAGTAAGGTTCGAAGCTACGAGCAGTACTTC. Residues: CASSYSSKVRSYEQYF.

This clonotype was found a few times. The chain joins TRBV5-5 to TRBJ1-1; D is unclear. The germline V gene encodes CDR1 SGHKS and CDR2 YYEKEE (reference sequence). The length of the CDR3 is 13 residues. Trimming cost V 4 bases and J 4 bases, with 11 bases left between them. The CDR3 DNA is TGTGCCAGCAGCCCTCGGGAGAGCACTGAAGCTTTCTTT. Translated, it gives CASSPRESTEAFF.

The chain carries TRBV10-3 and TRBJ1-5, with 9 nucleotides matching TRBD1. Germline-derived CDR1 and CDR2 are ENHRY and SYGVKD. V lost 5 bases to trimming and J lost 0 bases; unmatched junction nucleotides: 2. This CDR3 spans 15 amino acids. The CDR3 coding sequence is TGTGCCATCAGTCGGACAGGGGATAGCAATCAGCCCCAGCATTTT. Amino acids: CAISRTGDSNQPQHF.

As to this clonotype: A read error may produce the germline difference seen at one junction end. The V and J genes are TRBV14 and TRBJ2-1; D ambiguous. Germline lookup yields CDR1 SGHDN and CDR2 FVKESK. The CDR3 extends over 16 amino acids. The CDR3 DNA sequence: TGTGCCAGCAGCCAAGGCCCGAGGTTGGCCTACAATGGGCAGTTCTTC. Translation gives CASSQGPRLAYNGQFF.

As regards this clonotype: The junction shows a germline mismatch at one end, possibly a read error. This chain joins TRBV20-1 and TRBJ2-3, with TRBD2 matching over 11 bases. The germline gives CDR1 DFQATT, CDR2 SNEGSKA (reference sequence). The CDR3 is 15 residues long. This CDR3 reads CSATGLAGSTDMQYF. The CDR3 DNA reads as TGCAGTGCTACTGGACTAGCGGGTAGCACAGATATGCAGTATTTT.

This chain connects TRBV7-2 to TRBJ2-1; D call uncertain. Deletions cut 1 base from V and 0 bases from J, with 10 bases between. Per germline, CDR1 SGHTA and CDR2 FQGNSA. The CDR3 has 16 amino acids. The DNA for the CDR3 is TGTGCCAGCAGCTTAGAGCATATGAGCTCCTACAATGAGCAGTTCTTC. Its protein product is CASSLEHMSSYNEQFF.

The gene calls are TRBV2 and TRBJ2-2; D is unclear. Trimming removed 6 bases from V and 11 bases from J, with 10 bases in between. This CDR3 is 11 amino acids long. Per the germline V gene, CDR1 is SNHLY and CDR2 is FYNNEI. The CDR3 DNA reads as TGTGCCAGCAGGAGTAATGAAGAGCTGTTTTTT. The encoded protein is CASRSNEELFF.

The V and J genes are TRBV2 and TRBJ1-2, with a weak D call TRBD1 (6 bases). Germline CDR1 reads SNHLY; CDR2 reads FYNNEI. The V end lost 8 bases, the J end lost 8 bases, and 15 bases lay between the germline ends. The CDR3 runs to 12 residues. The CDR3 bases are TGTGCCAGCCGGAGGGGGGCGGTCGGCTACACCTTC. It encodes CASRRGAVGYTF.

In this sample, this clonotype turned up once. The gene calls are TRBV21-1 and TRBJ2-5. TRBV21-1 is tagged as a pseudogene. The length of the CDR3 is 16 residues. Here the CDR3 reads CASSKLGWGFQETQYF. The CDR3, as DNA: TGTGCCAGCAGCAAATTAGGCTGGGGTTTCCAAGAGACCCAGTACTTC.

The count of this clonotype is one. The chain uses TRBV5-1 and TRBJ2-5, with D possibly being TRBD2 (6 bases). This CDR3 is built from 16 residues. Germline V gives CDR1 SGHRS, CDR2 YFSETQ. With 0 bases removed from V and 5 bases from J, the gap between germline ends came to 17 bases. The CDR3 coding sequence is TGCGCCAGCAGCTTGGTGGGGAGGCCGGGGCAGGAGACCCAGTACTTC. Translated, it gives CASSLVGRPGQETQYF.

This chain links TRBV6-2 or TRBV6-3 with TRBJ1-4; D gene unclear. The length of the CDR3 is 16 residues. The V end was cut by 0 bases, the J end by 8 bases, with 16 bases between. Germline CDR1 is MNHEY and CDR2 is SVGEGT. The CDR3 sequence is CASSYSLIGSTEKLFF. The DNA of the CDR3 is TGTGCCAGCAGTTACTCGCTCATCGGATCAACCGAAAAACTGTTTTTT.

This sequence joins TRBV3-1 and TRBJ2-1; possibly TRBD2 for D (6 bases). Per the germline V gene, CDR1 is LGHDT and CDR2 is YNNKEL (reference sequence). Trimming shortened V by 5 bases and J by 8 bases, and 22 bases separated the two germline ends. This CDR3 region has 16 residues. CDR3 coding DNA: TGTGCCAGCAGCGTATCCCCCCAGCCTAGGGAGGATGAGCAGTTCTTC. This translates into CASSVSPQPREDEQFF.